Ten or more counts support the clone carrying this T cell receptor beta chain. The CDR3 has 14 residues. Germline assignment: CDR1 LGHNA and CDR2 YSLEER. The ends were cut back, 0 bases at V and 4 bases at J, with 8 bases in the middle. This sample stems from a study of T-cell reconstitution after alpha-beta-depleted transplantation in children. Library preparation (for TCRbeta) was performed with unique molecular identifiers. MiXCR, applied by TCRdb to the PCR reads, yields one record per CDR3 protein. The data show around 190,000 distinct CDR3 sequences, roughly 6.6% seen once. The sequenced sample was PBMCs, obtained before TCRalphabeta/CD19-depleted stem cell transplant. This rearrangement joins TRBV4-3 to TRBJ2-3; D is perhaps TRBD1 (5 bases). This receptor was taken from a boy aged 2 to 10 with acute lymphoblastic leukemia, due to receive a stem cell transplant. Here the CDR3 DNA reads TGCGCCAGCAGCCAAGAGGGGCTCGCAGATACGCAGTATTTT. This codes for CASSQEGLADTQYF.